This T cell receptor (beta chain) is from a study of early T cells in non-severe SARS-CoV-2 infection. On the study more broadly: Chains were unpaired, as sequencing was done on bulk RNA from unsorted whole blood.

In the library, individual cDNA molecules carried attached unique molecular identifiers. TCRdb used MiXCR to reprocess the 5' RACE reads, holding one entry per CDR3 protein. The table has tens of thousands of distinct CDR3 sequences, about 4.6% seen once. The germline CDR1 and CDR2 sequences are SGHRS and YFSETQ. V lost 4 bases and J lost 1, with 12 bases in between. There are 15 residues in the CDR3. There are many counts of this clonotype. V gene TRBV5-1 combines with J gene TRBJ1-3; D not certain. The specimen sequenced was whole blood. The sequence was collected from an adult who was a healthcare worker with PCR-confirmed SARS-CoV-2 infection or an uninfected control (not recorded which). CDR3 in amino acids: CASSPRSGSGNTIYF. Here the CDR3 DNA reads TGCGCCAGCAGCCCCCGCTCGGGGTCTGGAAACACCATATATTTT.